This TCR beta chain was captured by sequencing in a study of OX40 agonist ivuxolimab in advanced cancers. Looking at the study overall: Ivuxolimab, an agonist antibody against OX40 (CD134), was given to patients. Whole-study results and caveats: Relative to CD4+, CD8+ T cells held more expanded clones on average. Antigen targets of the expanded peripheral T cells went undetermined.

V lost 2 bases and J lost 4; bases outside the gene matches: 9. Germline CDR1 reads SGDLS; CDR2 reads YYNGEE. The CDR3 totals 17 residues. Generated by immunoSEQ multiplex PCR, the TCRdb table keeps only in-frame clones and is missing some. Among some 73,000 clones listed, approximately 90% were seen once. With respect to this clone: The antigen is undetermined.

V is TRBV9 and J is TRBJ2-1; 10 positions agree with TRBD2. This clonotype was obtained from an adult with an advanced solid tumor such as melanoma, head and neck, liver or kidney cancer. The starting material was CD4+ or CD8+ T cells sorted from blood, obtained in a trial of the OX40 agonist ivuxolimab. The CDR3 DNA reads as TGTGCCAGCAGCGTCCCGTCACGGACTAGCGGATACAATGAGCAGTTCTTC. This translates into CASSVPSRTSGYNEQFF.